These 30 T cell receptor beta chains came from one sample sequenced in a study of CD4 and CD8 cells across lung adenocarcinoma regions. TCRdb redid the calling of the PCR reads with MiXCR, one entry per CDR3 protein. The table includes some 7,900 distinct CDR3 sequences, less than 55% detected once. Input material: CD4+ T cells from the margin of a lung tumor. These receptor sequences come from a male donor with lung adenocarcinoma. The CD4 and CD8 labels of this study may be unreliable.

This clonotype was seen only once. The chain carries TRBV3-1 and TRBJ1-2, with 7 bases lining up with TRBD1. J was trimmed by 5 bases and V by 0 bases; bases with no gene match: 6. This CDR3 region has 15 residues. Germline-derived CDR1 and CDR2 are LGHDT and YNNKEL (reference sequence). The CDR3 DNA follows: TGTGCCAGCAGCCAAGATAGAGGGGGCGTGTATGGCTACACCTTC. Amino acids: CASSQDRGGVYGYTF.

This clonotype appeared many times. This sequence joins TRBV6-5 and TRBJ1-2, with TRBD1 as a possible D gene (6 bases). V was shortened by 5 bases and J by 2 bases, with 12 bases between the two germline ends. This CDR3 spans 14 amino acids. Germline CDR1 reads MNHEY; CDR2 reads SVGAGI. CDR3 sequence reads: CASSTSTGNYGYTF. The CDR3 coding sequence is TGTGCCAGCAGTACCTCCACAGGGAACTATGGCTACACCTTC.

V usage is TRBV6-5 and J usage is TRBJ2-4; D might be TRBD2 (5 bases). The J call may not be correct, given that the DNA end is closer to TRBJ2-3. Germline V gives CDR1 MNHEY, CDR2 SVGAGI. This CDR3 contains 18 residues. CDR3 DNA sequence: TGTGCCAGCAGTCTACGCGGCTCGGGCCTGGGAGCCGAAAACATTCAGTATTTT. This translates into CASSLRGSGLGAENIQYF.

This clonotype qualifies as medium-sized. V usage is TRBV27 and J usage is TRBJ2-1; 9 bases align to TRBD2. The junction had 4 bases not matched to a gene; V was cut back by 3 bases and J by 4 bases. Germline V gene sequence: CDR1 MNHEY, CDR2 SMNVEV (reference sequence). This CDR3 region has 15 residues. CDR3 loop: CASSFASGVYNEQFF. The CDR3 DNA reads as TGTGCCAGCAGTTTTGCTAGCGGGGTTTACAATGAGCAGTTCTTC.

By share, this clonotype counts as medium-sized. Here the CDR3 reads CASTPSGRYNEQFF. CDR3 bases: TGTGCCAGCACGCCTAGCGGGAGATACAATGAGCAGTTCTTC. The gene calls are TRBV27 and TRBJ2-1; 10 nucleotides line up with TRBD2. CDR1 and CDR2 (germline): MNHEY, SMNVEV (reference sequence). This CDR3 spans 14 amino acids. Trimming cost V 7 bases and J 4 bases; bases outside gene matches: 4.

The chain uses TRBV6-1 and TRBJ2-5; the D gene is possibly TRBD2 (5 bases). This CDR3 comprises 14 residues. Germline lookup yields CDR1 MNHNS and CDR2 SASEGT. The CDR3 spells CAGSGGRDQETQYF. CDR3 coding DNA: TGTGCGGGGAGCGGTGGCCGCGACCAAGAGACCCAGTACTTC.

This clonotype appeared a single time. At one end the junction does not follow the germline gene, possibly because of a read error. The chain employs TRBV25-1 and TRBJ2-1; D call uncertain. Looked up from germline, CDR1 is MGHDK and CDR2 is SYGVNS. This CDR3 comprises 12 residues. The CDR3 loop is CASRSCYDEQFF. The CDR3 DNA is TGTGCCTCTAGGAGCTGCTACGATGAGCAGTTCTTT.

V gene TRBV27 combines with J gene TRBJ2-3, with 16 bases lining up with TRBD2. Trimming cost V 5 bases and J 12 bases; bases outside gene matches: 8. The CDR3 is 15 residues long. CDR1 MNHEY and CDR2 SMNVEV come from the germline V gene (reference sequence). The chain's CDR3 is CASSPGTSGGAPQYF. CDR3 coding DNA: TGTGCCAGCAGTCCCGGGACTAGCGGGGGGGCGCCCCAGTATTTT.

In its sample, this clonotype was seen once. The chain is built from TRBV10-2 and TRBJ2-3, with a possible D match to TRBD1 (6 bases). TRBJ2-7 matches the DNA end more closely, so the J call is doubtful. There are 15 residues in the CDR3. Germline-derived CDR1 and CDR2 are WSHSY and SAAADI. The CDR3 here is CASSGPWDTDYEQYF. In DNA form, the CDR3 reads TGCGCCAGCAGTGGGCCATGGGACACCGACTACGAGCAGTACTTC.

V usage is TRBV5-1 and J usage is TRBJ2-3; 8 nucleotides agree with TRBD2. The V gene's germline CDR1 is SGHRS and CDR2 YFSETQ. This CDR3 comprises 17 residues. V was clipped by 4 bases and J by 1 base; unmatched bases: 11. The CDR3 is CASSPGAGSGGTDTQYF. The CDR3 DNA is TGCGCCAGCAGCCCCGGGGCAGGTAGCGGGGGCACAGATACGCAGTATTTT. Supplemented by reference TRBV5-1 and TRBJ2-3, the full variable domain reads KAGVTQTPRYLIKTRGQQVTLSCSPISGHRSVSWYQQTPGQGLQFLFEYFSETQRNKGNFPGRFSGRQFSNSRSEMNVSTLELGDSALYLCASSPGAGSGGTDTQYFGPGTRLTVL.

This clonotype has a count of ten or more. This may arise from a read error, as a much more abundant clone is one base away. The chain couples TRBV6-1 to TRBJ2-1; D remains ambiguous. Looked up from germline, CDR1 is MNHNS and CDR2 is SASEGT. This CDR3 contains 13 residues. The ends were cut back, 1 base at V and 15 bases at J, with 16 bases in the middle. In nucleotides, the CDR3 is TGTGCCAGCAGTGAAGTCGGCAGGCAAGAAGGGTTCTTC. Amino acids: CASSEVGRQEGFF.

CDR3 amino acids: CASKVGGAGRDIQYF. The CDR3 bases are TGTGCCAGCAAAGTTGGGGGGGCAGGTAGGGACATTCAGTACTTC. The V call is TRBV6-1, the J call TRBJ2-4, with a weak D call TRBD2 (7 bases). The CDR3 is made up of 15 amino acids. V dropped 7 bases and J dropped 8 bases, with 21 bases sitting between them. Per germline, CDR1 MNHNS and CDR2 SASEGT.

This clonotype was observed a few times. The chain has TRBV24-1 and TRBJ1-2, with TRBD1 matching 10 bases. J gave up 7 bases and V 6 bases, and 4 bases lay outside the gene matches. This CDR3 spans 13 amino acids. Germline V gives CDR1 KGHDR, CDR2 SFDVKD. CDR3 protein: CATSPWDRGGYTF. The DNA for the CDR3 is TGTGCCACCAGTCCGTGGGACAGGGGTGGCTACACCTTC.

The chain carries TRBV27 and TRBJ2-3, with 9 bases matching TRBD2. Losses at the gene ends were 6 bases for V and 11 bases for J; bases not matched to a gene: 27. The CDR3 is 19 amino acids. Germline CDR1 and CDR2: MNHEY and SMNVEV (reference sequence). The DNA of the CDR3 is TGTGCCAGCAGAGCCACGGGGCTAGCGGGACAGTCTAGCAAAGACATGCAGTATTTT. It yields the protein CASRATGLAGQSSKDMQYF.

By its share, this clonotype is medium-sized. The rearrangement joins TRBV6-1 to TRBJ2-1; TRBD2 might be the D (6 bases). This CDR3 spans 13 amino acids. V shed 5 bases and J shed 4 bases, with 9 bases lying between them. Germline values: CDR1 MNHNS, CDR2 SASEGT. CDR3 residues: CASSLGRYNEQFF. CDR3 coding DNA: TGTGCCAGCAGTCTGGGGAGGTACAATGAGCAGTTCTTC.

By share, this clonotype counts as large. J is TRBJ2-1 and V is TRBV6-5, with D perhaps given as TRBD1 or TRBD2 (6 bases each). Germline assignment: CDR1 MNHEY and CDR2 SVGAGI. The CDR3 covers 16 residues. V gave up 2 bases and J gave up 5 bases, with 16 bases separating them. CDR3 DNA sequence: TGTGCCAGCAGTTACACGGGGGCAACAGTACACAATGAGCAGTTCTTC. Encoded protein: CASSYTGATVHNEQFF.

The chain employs TRBV6-1 and TRBJ1-2; D gene unclear. The CDR3 consists of 14 residues. Germline loops: CDR1 MNHNS, CDR2 SASEGT. Deletions cut 3 bases from V and 8 bases from J, with 16 bases between. CDR3 amino acids: CASSEGYLEWGYTF. Written as DNA, the CDR3 is TGTGCCAGCAGTGAGGGCTACCTCGAATGGGGCTACACCTTC.

The chain couples TRBV7-2 to TRBJ2-4, with 8 bases that match TRBD2. The CDR3 has 14 residues. CDR1 and CDR2 from the germline V gene are SGHTA and FQGNSA. The CDR3 DNA reads as TGTGCGGGCAGCGGGGGCGGGGGCAACAACACCCAGTACTTC. Its translation is CAGSGGGGNNTQYF.

CDR3 sequence reads: CASSEADRGIQYF. The CDR3 nucleotides are TGCGCCAGCAGTGAGGCGGACAGAGGCATTCAGTACTTC. This chain uses TRBV10-1 with TRBJ2-4; TRBD1 might be the D (6 bases). The length of the CDR3 is 13 residues. CDR1 and CDR2 (germline): WNHNN, SYGVQD (reference sequence). V was shortened by 2 bases and J by 9 bases, with 11 bases between the two germline ends.

Comments on this clonotype: A much larger clone differs by one base, so this may be a read error. The V gene is TRBV6-1, the J gene TRBJ2-1; 7 bases match TRBD2. With the DNA end fitting TRBJ2-7 better, the J assignment may be wrong. The CDR3 loop spans 10 amino acids. Per germline, CDR1 MNHNS and CDR2 SASEGT. CDR3 amino acids: CASGDYEQYF. As DNA, the CDR3 is TGTGCCAGCGGGGACTATGAGCAGTACTTC.

This clonotype is classed as medium-sized. The chain recombines TRBV6-1 with TRBJ2-3; D is possibly TRBD2 (5 bases). The V end was cut by 9 bases, the J end by 5 bases, with 15 bases between. CDR3 length: 13 amino acids. Germline CDR1 reads MNHNS; CDR2 reads SASEGT. The CDR3 loop reads CASYKEVVDTQYF. CDR3 in DNA: TGTGCCAGTTATAAGGAGGTTGTAGATACGCAGTATTTT.

This clonotype was counted many times. J is TRBJ2-1 and V is TRBV24-1; possibly TRBD1 for D (8 bases). V lost 4 bases and J 3 bases, leaving 18 bases between the germline ends. The CDR3 contains 17 residues. Germline CDR1 reads KGHDR; CDR2 reads SFDVKD. This CDR3 reads CATSDPTQGGYYNEQFF. The CDR3 bases are TGTGCCACCAGTGACCCCACACAGGGGGGGTACTACAATGAGCAGTTCTTC.

This clonotype was seen at least ten times. The rearrangement links TRBV6-5 to TRBJ2-7, with D possibly being TRBD1 (5 bases). This CDR3 is built from 16 residues. The germline CDR1 and CDR2 sequences are MNHEY and SVGAGI. Deletions cut 2 bases from V and 0 bases from J, with 14 bases between. DNA of the CDR3: TGTGCCAGCAGTTACCACATCGGAGACAGCTCCTACGAGCAGTACTTC. It specifies CASSYHIGDSSYEQYF.

V is TRBV27 and J is TRBJ2-5; the D gene is possibly TRBD2 (6 bases). Trimming took off 6 bases at V and 0 bases at J, with 26 bases between the two ends. The CDR3 runs to 19 residues. Germline loops: CDR1 MNHEY, CDR2 SMNVEV (reference sequence). CDR3 coding DNA: TGTGCCAGCAGAGCCACGGGGCGAGTCGGGGACTGTGACCAAGAGACCCAGTACTTC. Residues: CASRATGRVGDCDQETQYF.

This rearrangement joins TRBV27 to TRBJ2-1; D is undetermined. CDR1 MNHEY and CDR2 SMNVEV come from the germline V gene (reference sequence). The CDR3 covers 13 residues. V was pared by 3 bases and J by 2 bases, with 5 bases between. The CDR3 DNA reads as TGTGCCAGCAGTTTTAGGGCCTACAATGAGCAGTTCTTC. Translation gives CASSFRAYNEQFF.

This clonotype was found many times. A single base separates this from a much larger clone, so it may be a read error. A read error is likely, as this CDR3 ends without the conserved phenylalanine or tryptophan. The chain has TRBV6-1 and TRBJ2-5; D not certain. Germline V gene data show CDR1 as MNHNS and CDR2 as SASEGT. This CDR3 region has 13 residues. Trimming left V 7 bases short and J 2 bases short, with 11 bases between. This CDR3 reads CASTRARQETQYL. For the CDR3, the DNA is TGTGCCAGCACCCGAGCGAGGCAAGAGACCCAGTACTTA.

This clonotype was observed many times. CDR3 sequence: CASSELAGGSYNEQFF. CDR3 sequence (DNA): TGTGCCAGCAGTGAGCTAGCGGGAGGTTCCTACAATGAGCAGTTCTTC. The chain combines TRBV6-1 with TRBJ2-1, with 11 bases fitting TRBD2. This CDR3 is built from 16 residues. The germline CDR1 and CDR2 sequences are MNHNS and SASEGT. V lost 3 bases to trimming and J lost 1 base; unmatched junction nucleotides: 2.

This rearrangement joins TRBV6-1 to TRBJ1-2; a possible D gene is TRBD1 (5 bases). Per the germline V gene, CDR1 is MNHNS and CDR2 is SASEGT. The CDR3 is 14 residues long. Trimming stripped 3 bases from V and 2 bases from J, with 10 bases between. The CDR3 sequence: CASSDRAINYGYTF. The DNA for the CDR3 is TGTGCCAGCAGTGACAGGGCTATAAACTATGGCTACACCTTC.

This clonotype was recorded at least ten times. The V gene is TRBV6-4, the J gene TRBJ2-3; 7 bases fit TRBD2. Germline V gene lookup returns CDR1 MRHNA and CDR2 SNTAGT. This CDR3 region has 15 residues. Trimming removed 3 bases from V and 2 bases from J; junction bases left unmatched: 5. The CDR3 DNA is TGTGCCAGCAGTGAGGCGGGAGACTCCACAGATACGCAGTATTTT. As protein: CASSEAGDSTDTQYF.

A word on this clonotype: The junction and the germline gene differ at one end; a read error may be behind it. The V gene is TRBV27, the J gene TRBJ2-1; D might be TRBD2 (6 bases). From germline, CDR1 is MNHEY and CDR2 SMNVEV (reference sequence). The CDR3 length is 12 residues. The CDR3 spells CASSPRGGRVLF. The CDR3 DNA reads as TGTGCCAGCAGTCCCCGGGGAGGACGTGTGCTCTTC.